These T cell receptor beta chains were read from a single sample in a study of T cells in Graves' hyperthyroidism and ophthalmopathy. TCRdb re-called the multiplex PCR reads with MiXCR, one entry per CDR3 protein. The table has around 700,000 distinct CDR3 sequences, roughly a third seen once; the top ten hold around a third. The sequenced material came from blood. All receptors derive from a woman aged 40 to 50 with Graves' hyperthyroidism. The CDR3 runs from the conserved cysteine through the conserved F or W. A D gene is named only where the DNA matches it firmly. Only some rows state a clone size, as once, few, many or a class for expanded clones.

J	size	D	V	CDR3	DNA
TRBJ1-2	many	NA	TRBV20-1	CSATQGPVAGYTF	TGCAGTGCCACCCAGGGACCGGTGGCAGGCTACACCTTC
TRBJ1-2	few	NA	TRBV6-2/TRBV6-3	CASSYGRQRYGYTF	TGTGCCAGCAGTTACGGTCGGCAGCGCTATGGCTACACCTTC
TRBJ2-7	NA	NA	TRBV7-6	CASSFYICSARELADSYEQYF	NA
TRBJ1-3	NA	NA	TRBV5-1	CASSQTGRSGNTIYF	TGCGCCAGCAGCCAGACAGGACGCTCTGGAAACACCATATATTTT
TRBJ1-2	few	NA	TRBV6-1	CASSRPFNTF	TGTGCCAGCAGTCGGCCCTTCAACACCTTC
TRBJ1-4	few	NA	TRBV7-8	CASSYSGGGIGKLLF	TGTGCCAGCAGCTATAGTGGCGGGGGCATCGGAAAACTGCTTTTT
TRBJ1-3	many	NA	TRBV9	CASSVSESSGNTIYF	TGTGCCAGCAGCGTATCAGAGAGCTCTGGAAACACCATATATTTT
TRBJ1-2	many	NA	TRBV10-2	CASSESMRGYYGYTF	TGCGCCAGCAGTGAGTCGATGCGGGGGTACTATGGCTACACCTTC
TRBJ1-6	NA	NA	TRBV10-3	CAIGPVGDSPLHF	TGTGCCATCGGGCCAGTGGGGGATTCACCCCTCCACTTT
TRBJ1-2	few	NA	TRBV6-2/TRBV6-3	CASFFRPTRGYTF	TGTGCCAGCTTCTTCCGCCCCACCCGGGGCTACACCTTC
TRBJ1-2	once	NA	TRBV19	CASNSVEGPGGYTF	TGTGCCAGTAATAGTGTTGAGGGTCCAGGAGGCTACACCTTC
TRBJ2-7	many	TRBD2	TRBV12-3/TRBV12-4	CASAGLAAYEQYF	TGTGCCAGCGCAGGACTAGCCGCCTACGAGCAGTACTTC
TRBJ1-4	NA	NA	TRBV6-2/TRBV6-3	CASSYSEADVPEKLFF	TGTGCCAGCAGTTACTCGGAAGCAGACGTCCCTGAAAAACTGTTTTTT
TRBJ2-3	few	NA	TRBV29-1	CSVDPSISDTQYF	TGCAGCGTTGATCCGAGTATTTCAGATACGCAGTATTTT
TRBJ1-1	many	TRBD1	TRBV20-1	CSAITGGTEAFF	TGCAGTGCCATAACAGGGGGCACTGAAGCTTTCTTT
TRBJ1-2	NA	NA	TRBV14	CASSRGGADRYGYTF	TGTGCCAGCAGTCGAGGCGGGGCGGACCGCTATGGCTACACCTTC
TRBJ1-1	NA	NA	TRBV10-3	CAISEGAVVEAFF	TGTGCCATCAGTGAGGGGGCCGTTGTAGAAGCTTTCTTT
TRBJ1-2	NA	TRBD1	TRBV2	CASSATGQGTNYGYTF	TGTGCCAGCAGTGCTACCGGACAGGGGACTAACTATGGCTACACCTTC
TRBJ1-3	NA	NA	TRBV6-6	CASSYGGRLGNTIYF	TGTGCCAGCAGTTACGGGGGAAGGCTTGGAAACACCATATATTTT
TRBJ1-3	NA	TRBD1	TRBV6-5	CASKTGQGSGNTIYF	TGTGCCAGTAAAACGGGACAGGGCTCTGGAAACACCATATATTTT
TRBJ2-3	NA	TRBD1	TRBV20-1	CSAQGQGTDTQYF	TGCAGTGCCCAGGGACAGGGCACAGATACGCAGTATTTT
TRBJ2-2	many	TRBD1	TRBV5-5	CASSFTGAGELFF	TGTGCCAGCAGCTTTACAGGGGCCGGGGAGCTGTTTTTT